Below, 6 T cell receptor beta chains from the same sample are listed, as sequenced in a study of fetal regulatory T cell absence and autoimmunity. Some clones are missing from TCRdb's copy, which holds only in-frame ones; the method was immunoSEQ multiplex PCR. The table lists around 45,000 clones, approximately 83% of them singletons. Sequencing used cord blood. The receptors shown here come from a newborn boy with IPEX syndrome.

CDR3: CASSLKRGPGLGLAEVGEQFF. CDR3 nucleotide sequence: TGTGCCAGCAGTTTAAAAAGGGGGCCGGGATTAGGACTAGCGGAAGTTGGCGAGCAGTTCTTC. V is TRBV28 and J is TRBJ2-1; 10 bases map to TRBD2. Germline trimming cut 2 bases from V and 10 bases from J; bases unmatched to any gene: 26. The CDR3 runs 21 residues. Germline V gene data show CDR1 as MDHEN and CDR2 as SYDVKM.

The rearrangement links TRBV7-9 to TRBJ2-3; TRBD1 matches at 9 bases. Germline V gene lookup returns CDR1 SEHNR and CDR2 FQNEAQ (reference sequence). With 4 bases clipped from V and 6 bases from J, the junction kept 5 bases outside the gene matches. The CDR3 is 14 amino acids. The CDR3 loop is CASSSRGQGDTQYF. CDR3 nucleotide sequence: TGTGCCAGCAGCTCCAGGGGACAGGGCGATACGCAGTATTTT.

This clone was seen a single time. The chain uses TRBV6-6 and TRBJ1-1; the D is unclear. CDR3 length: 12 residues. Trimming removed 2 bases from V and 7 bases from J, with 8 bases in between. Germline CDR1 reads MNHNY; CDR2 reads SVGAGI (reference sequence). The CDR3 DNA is TGTGCCAGCAGTTACCGGCAGTATGAAGCTTTCTTT. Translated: CASSYRQYEAFF.

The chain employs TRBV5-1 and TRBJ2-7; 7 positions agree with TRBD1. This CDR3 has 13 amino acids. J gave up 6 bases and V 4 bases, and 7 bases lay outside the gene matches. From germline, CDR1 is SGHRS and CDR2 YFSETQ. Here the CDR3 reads CASSPRQGSEQYF. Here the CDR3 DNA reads TGCGCCAGCAGCCCTCGACAGGGCAGCGAGCAGTACTTC.

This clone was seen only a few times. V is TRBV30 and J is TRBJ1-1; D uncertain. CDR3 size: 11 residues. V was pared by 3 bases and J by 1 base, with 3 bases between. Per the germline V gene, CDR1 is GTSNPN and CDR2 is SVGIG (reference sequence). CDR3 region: CAWRSNTEAFF. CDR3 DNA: TGTGCCTGGAGATCGAACACTGAAGCTTTCTTT.

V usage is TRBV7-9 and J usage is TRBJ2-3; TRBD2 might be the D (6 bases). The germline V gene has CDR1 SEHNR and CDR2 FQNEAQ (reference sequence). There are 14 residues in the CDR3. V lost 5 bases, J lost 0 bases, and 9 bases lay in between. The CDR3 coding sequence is TGTGCCAGCAGCCCGCGGGGTAGCACAGATACGCAGTATTTT. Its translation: CASSPRGSTDTQYF.